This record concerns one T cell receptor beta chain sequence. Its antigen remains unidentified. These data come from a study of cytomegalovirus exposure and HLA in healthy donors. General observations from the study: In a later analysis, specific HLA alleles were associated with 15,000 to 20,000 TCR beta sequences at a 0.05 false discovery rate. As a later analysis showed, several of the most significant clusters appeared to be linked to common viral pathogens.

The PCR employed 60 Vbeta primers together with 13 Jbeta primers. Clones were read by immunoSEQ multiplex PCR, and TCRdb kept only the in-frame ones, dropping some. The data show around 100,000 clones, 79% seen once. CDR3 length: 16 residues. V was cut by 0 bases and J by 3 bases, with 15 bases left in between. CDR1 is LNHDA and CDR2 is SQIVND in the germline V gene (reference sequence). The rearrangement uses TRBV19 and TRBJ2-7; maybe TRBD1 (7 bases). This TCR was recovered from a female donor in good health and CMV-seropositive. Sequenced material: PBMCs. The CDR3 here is CASSIDWQGGLYEQYF. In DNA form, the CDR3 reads TGTGCCAGTAGTATAGATTGGCAGGGGGGTCTCTACGAGCAGTACTTC. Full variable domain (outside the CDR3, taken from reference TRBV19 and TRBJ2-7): DGGITQSPKYLFRKEGQNVTLSCEQNLNHDAMYWYRQDPGQGLRLIYYSQIVNDFQKGDIAEGYSVSREKKESFPLTVTSAQKNPTAFYLCASSIDWQGGLYEQYFGPGTRLTVT.